The clone carrying this TCR beta chain came up a few times. These data belong to a study of T cell clones after liver transplantation. This CDR3 spans 18 amino acids. The germline CDR1 and CDR2 sequences are MDHEN and SYDVKM. V shed 5 bases, J shed 2 bases, and the junction held 17 bases outside the gene matches. Unstimulated PBMCs were sorted into CD3+CD4+ and CD3+CD8+ populations. Generated by immunoSEQ multiplex PCR, the TCRdb table keeps only in-frame clones and is missing some. Of more than 75,000 clones in the sample, around four fifths were seen once. This TCR was sampled from a human patient who received a liver transplant. Some T cells may originate from the graft donor. Material: CD4+ T cells from blood, obtained 45 to 46 months after liver transplant. V gene TRBV28 combines with J gene TRBJ2-7, with 8 nucleotides matching TRBD1. CDR3 sequence: CASSQGTGGKPRTYEQYF. The CDR3 DNA follows: TGTGCCAGCAGTCAAGGGACAGGAGGAAAACCCCGAACCTACGAGCAGTACTTC.